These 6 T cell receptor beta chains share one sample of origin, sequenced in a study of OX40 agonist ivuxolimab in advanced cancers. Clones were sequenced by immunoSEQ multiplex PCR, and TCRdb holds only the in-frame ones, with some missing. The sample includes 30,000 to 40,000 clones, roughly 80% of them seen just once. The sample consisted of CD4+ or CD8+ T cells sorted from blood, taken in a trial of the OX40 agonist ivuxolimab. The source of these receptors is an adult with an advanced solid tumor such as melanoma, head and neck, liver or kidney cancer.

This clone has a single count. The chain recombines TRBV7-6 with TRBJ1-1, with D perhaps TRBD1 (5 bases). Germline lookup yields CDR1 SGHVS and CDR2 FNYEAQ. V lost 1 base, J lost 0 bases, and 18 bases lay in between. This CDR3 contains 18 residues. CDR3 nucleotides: TGTGCCAGCAGCTTAGGGGGCGGACACACACGCATGAACACTGAAGCTTTCTTT. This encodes CASSLGGGHTRMNTEAFF.

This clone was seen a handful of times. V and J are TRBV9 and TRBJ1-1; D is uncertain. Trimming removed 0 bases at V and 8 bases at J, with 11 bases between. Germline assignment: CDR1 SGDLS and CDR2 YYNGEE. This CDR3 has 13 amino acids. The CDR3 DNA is TGTGCCAGCAGCGTAGTGGAGGGCGGAGAAGCTTTCTTT. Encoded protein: CASSVVEGGEAFF.

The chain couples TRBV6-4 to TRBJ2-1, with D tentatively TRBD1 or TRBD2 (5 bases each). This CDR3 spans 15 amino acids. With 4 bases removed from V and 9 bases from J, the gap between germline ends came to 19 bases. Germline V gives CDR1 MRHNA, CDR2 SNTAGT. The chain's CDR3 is CASSATDSPSGEQFF. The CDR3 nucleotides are TGTGCCAGCAGTGCCACAGACAGTCCCAGCGGTGAGCAGTTCTTC.

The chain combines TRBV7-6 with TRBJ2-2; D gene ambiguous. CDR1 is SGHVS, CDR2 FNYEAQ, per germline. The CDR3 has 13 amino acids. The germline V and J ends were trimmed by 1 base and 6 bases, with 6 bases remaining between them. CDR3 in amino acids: CASSLGSPGELFF. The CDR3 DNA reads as TGTGCCAGCAGCTTAGGTAGTCCCGGGGAGCTGTTTTTT.

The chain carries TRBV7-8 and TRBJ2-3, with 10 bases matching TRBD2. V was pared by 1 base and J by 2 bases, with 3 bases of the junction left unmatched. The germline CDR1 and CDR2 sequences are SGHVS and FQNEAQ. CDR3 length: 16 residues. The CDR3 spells CASSLEGLASTDTQYF. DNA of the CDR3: TGTGCCAGCAGCTTAGAGGGACTAGCGTCCACAGATACGCAGTATTTT.

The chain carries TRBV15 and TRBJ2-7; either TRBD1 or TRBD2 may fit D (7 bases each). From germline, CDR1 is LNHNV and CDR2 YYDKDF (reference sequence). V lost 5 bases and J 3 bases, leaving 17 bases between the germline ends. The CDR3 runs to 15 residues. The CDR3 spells CATSARQGEGYEQYF. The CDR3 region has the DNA TGTGCCACCAGCGCTCGCCAGGGGGAGGGCTACGAGCAGTACTTC.